This TCR beta chain was found in a study of cytomegalovirus exposure and HLA in healthy donors. The CDR3 is 13 amino acids. J lost 9 bases, V lost 3 bases, and 0 bases had no gene match. Germline V gene sequence: CDR1 SGHVS, CDR2 FQNEAQ. Both 60 Vbeta primers and 13 Jbeta primers went into the PCR. The data were produced by immunoSEQ multiplex PCR, yet TCRdb's version contains in-frame clones alone and is incomplete. Of 100,000 to 150,000 clones detected, roughly 80% appear once; the ten largest clones hold 6% to 8%. The TCR originated in a male donor in good health and CMV-seronegative. The sequenced sample was PBMCs. The genes are TRBV7-8 and TRBJ2-1; 12 nucleotides line up with TRBD2. The chain's CDR3 is CASSLGLAGEQFF. CDR3 nucleotide sequence: TGTGCCAGCAGCTTGGGACTAGCGGGTGAGCAGTTCTTC.